This T cell receptor (beta chain) was found in a study of a mutant IDH1 vaccine in newly diagnosed glioma (dated by TCRdb to the early 2020s). At the level of the whole study: Patients were given eight vaccinations, in weeks 1, 3, 5, 7, 11, 15, 19 and 23, which matched visits V03 through V10. Vaccination was initiated 4-6 weeks after radiotherapy alone, or concurrently with temozolomide cycles in the chemotherapy-containing groups. Of the 30 or so patients who were treated, around 62% were male and roughly 38% were female, and the mean age was about 40 years. Before enrollment, patients had received standard therapy of radiotherapy alone, temozolomide alone, or radiochemotherapy with temozolomide; most received the combination. Peripheral blood was drawn at six visits: V03 (baseline), V05, V07, V10, V12 and V13. Longitudinal TCRB deep sequencing was performed for about two dozen treated patients wherever samples were available for exploratory analyses. General findings and caveats noted by the study authors: According to the authors, sample limitations meant that analyses of patient blood samples could not be reproduced. Availability determined which PBMC samples were chosen for TCRB deep sequencing. Pseudoprogression appeared unrelated to alterations in the top peripheral T cell clonotypes detected by TCRB sequencing. Across multiple MHC alleles, vaccine-induced immune responses were seen in around 94% of patients.

This clone occurred a few times. The antigen it recognizes is unknown. There are no base qualities to consult, and no much larger clone falls within one base. To prepare the library, the immunoSEQ multiplex PCR assay was applied. Following the manufacturer's protocol, the hsTCRB Kit was used to amplify rearranged TCR beta chain sequences. Sequencing of TCRB libraries was carried out on an Illumina MiSeq. Processing in the source paper ran as follows. Demultiplexing, trimming and gene mapping were performed with the kit vendor's proprietary platform. In TCRdb, the immuneACCESS table is reduced to in-frame sequences with V and J assigned. These tables do not hold every clone; where another copy was compared, an unresolved V gene accounts for under half, and the others remain unexplained. From that table come the V and J calls and clone size; the DNA was used to work out D and trimming. This sample gives tens of thousands of clones in total; 81% of them show up just once. About 3.4% of the sample is held by the ten biggest clonotypes.

The cysteine opens and the phenylalanine closes a CDR3 of 15 amino acids. Only the CDR3 region is kept as DNA, spanning 45 bases read in frame from base 1. Trimming at the junction amounts to 4 bases on V and 4 bases on J, and the germline ends lie 16 bases apart. For CDR1 and CDR2, the germline V gene lists MGHRA and YSYEKL. Explained via the paper, the time point label denotes: week 5, during vaccination. Each vaccine dose, consisting of 300 ug of a 20-mer mutant IDH1 peptide in Montanide, was administered subcutaneously with topical imiquimod. All donors had newly diagnosed IDH1-mutant astrocytomas of WHO grade 3 or 4 that showed loss of nuclear ATRX. The samples were drawn from NOA16, a multicentre, single-arm, open-label phase I trial in Germany that tested a mutant IDH1 peptide vaccine in humans for the first time. Genomic DNA for TCRB sequencing was extracted from EDTA blood using the DNeasy Blood and Tissue Kit.

This sample comprised PBMCs, obtained from a glioma patient whose treatment included an IDH1 peptide vaccine. This TCR was recovered from a man in his thirties or forties with glioma. Here the chain combines TRBV4-1 and TRBJ1-1; perhaps TRBD1 is the D gene, with 5 bases matching. This receptor carries the CDR3 CASSRQGAPGTEAFF. The DNA reads as follows: TGCGCCAGCAGCCGACAAGGGGCCCCGGGCACTGAAGCTTTCTTT.